The 21 T cell receptor beta chains given below trace back to one sample, sequenced in a study of technical replicates of blood from several donors. The data were produced by immunoSEQ multiplex PCR, yet TCRdb's version contains in-frame clones alone and is incomplete. The repertoire has tens of thousands of clones, nearly 96% of them found once; the top ten carry 0.3% to 0.4%. What was sequenced was T cells isolated from PBMCs. The receptors originated from a human donor in good health.

The chain recombines TRBV5-1 with TRBJ2-1; 7 nucleotides agree with TRBD2. The germline gives CDR1 SGHRS, CDR2 YFSETQ. This CDR3 comprises 15 residues. Losses at the gene ends were 2 bases for V and 6 bases for J; bases not matched to a gene: 8. This CDR3 reads CASSFRLADGNEQFF. CDR3 DNA: TGCGCCAGCAGCTTTAGGCTAGCGGACGGCAATGAGCAGTTCTTC.

The V gene is TRBV30, the J gene TRBJ2-7; D is uncertain. CDR3 length: 11 residues. Per the germline V gene, CDR1 is GTSNPN and CDR2 is SVGIG (reference sequence). Trimming took off 1 base at V and 4 bases at J, with 5 bases between the two ends. CDR3 nucleotides: TGTGCCTGGAGTGGCGAGTACGAGCAGTACTTC. As protein: CAWSGEYEQYF.

The chain employs TRBV11-2 and TRBJ1-4; D remains unclear. The length of the CDR3 is 13 residues. V was pared by 3 bases and J by 7 bases, with 9 bases between. The V gene's germline CDR1 is SGHAT and CDR2 FQNNGV. The CDR3 region has the DNA TGTGCCAGCAGCTTGCGGTTAAGTGAAAAACTGTTTTTT. Protein sequence: CASSLRLSEKLFF.

The chain couples TRBV27 to TRBJ1-4; D is unclear. The CDR3 runs 15 residues. The germline gives CDR1 MNHEY, CDR2 SMNVEV (reference sequence). V lost 6 bases and J 4 bases, leaving 15 bases between the germline ends. The CDR3 sequence: CASRQTMNSNEKLFF. CDR3 sequence (DNA): TGTGCCAGCAGGCAGACGATGAACAGTAATGAAAAACTGTTTTTT. Together with reference TRBV27 and TRBJ1-4, the CDR3 gives the full variable domain: EAQVTQNPRYLITVTGKKLTVTCSQNMNHEYMSWYRQDPGLGLRQIYYSMNVEVTDKGDVPEGYKVSRKEKRNFPLILESPSPNQTSLYFCASRQTMNSNEKLFFGSGTQLSVL.

The chain uses TRBV29-1 and TRBJ2-1, with 9 bases lining up with TRBD2. This CDR3 has 13 residues. Unmatched junction bases numbered 3, after V lost 7 bases and J lost 2 bases. The germline V gene encodes CDR1 SQVTM and CDR2 ANQGSEA. DNA for the CDR3: TGCAGCGGTGGGACTAGCACCTACAATGAGCAGTTCTTC. Its protein is CSGGTSTYNEQFF.

This clone showed up just a few times. The chain joins TRBV28 to TRBJ1-4; 10 nucleotides agree with TRBD1. Per the germline V gene, CDR1 is MDHEN and CDR2 is SYDVKM. CDR3 length: 13 residues. The V segment lost 7 bases and the J segment 8 bases; nucleotides outside the gene matches: 4. The chain's CDR3 is CASTRTGGEKLFF. CDR3 DNA: TGTGCCAGCACCAGGACAGGGGGAGAAAAACTGTTTTTT.

V usage is TRBV5-1 and J usage is TRBJ2-1, with D unresolved. Germline loops: CDR1 SGHRS, CDR2 YFSETQ. This CDR3 contains 12 residues. Between the trimmed V and J ends, which lost 4 bases and 7 bases, there was a span of 9 bases. The CDR3 reads CASSEIENEQFF. The DNA of the CDR3 is TGCGCCAGCAGCGAAATCGAGAATGAGCAGTTCTTC.

The V and J genes are TRBV11-2 and TRBJ2-1; no definite D call. V was cut by 9 bases and J by 0 bases, with 12 bases left in between. Per germline, CDR1 SGHAT and CDR2 FQNNGV. This CDR3 has 14 residues. The CDR3 region is CASGVGVSYNEQFF. CDR3 DNA: TGTGCCAGTGGAGTCGGCGTCTCCTACAATGAGCAGTTCTTC.

This chain uses TRBV12-5 with TRBJ2-7, with D unresolved. Germline V CDR1 and CDR2: LGHNT, FRNRAP. The CDR3 covers 16 residues. V was pared by 4 bases and J by 0 bases, with 16 bases between. The CDR3 is CASGSPTAVASYEQYF. Written as DNA, the CDR3 is TGTGCTAGTGGTTCTCCAACCGCCGTGGCCTCCTACGAGCAGTACTTC.

This chain uses TRBV29-1 with TRBJ2-2; D possibly corresponds to TRBD2 (7 bases). The germline gives CDR1 SQVTM, CDR2 ANQGSEA. Trimming left V 4 bases short and J 7 bases short, with 13 bases between. This CDR3 is built from 13 residues. CDR3: CSVVGGAGGELFF. CDR3 nucleotide sequence: TGCAGCGTTGTAGGGGGGGCAGGCGGGGAGCTGTTTTTT.

V gene TRBV10-3 combines with J gene TRBJ2-1; 8 positions agree with TRBD1. This CDR3 contains 13 residues. V lost 5 bases, J lost 7 bases, and 4 bases stayed unmatched. The germline gives CDR1 ENHRY, CDR2 SYGVKD. The CDR3 DNA reads TGTGCCATCAGTTCGGACAGGGAGAATGAGCAGTTCTTC. Its protein product is CAISSDRENEQFF.

The chain has TRBV7-3 and TRBJ1-1; 9 bases agree with TRBD1. In germline, CDR1 is SGHTA, CDR2 FQGTGA. The junction had 18 bases not matched to a gene; V was cut back by 2 bases and J by 2 bases. The CDR3 is made up of 20 amino acids. The CDR3 sequence is CASSLPPRRTGDRRNTEAFF. DNA of the CDR3: TGTGCCAGCAGCTTACCCCCGAGGCGGACAGGGGATAGGCGAAACACTGAAGCTTTCTTT.

The chain couples TRBV7-3 to TRBJ2-5; 7 bases fit TRBD2. The germline CDR1 and CDR2 sequences are SGHTA and FQGTGA. The CDR3 spans 16 residues. Germline trimming cut 5 bases from V and 0 bases from J; bases unmatched to any gene: 9. DNA of the CDR3: TGTGCCAGCAGCGCTCCGGGACTACCGTACCAAGAGACCCAGTACTTC. This translates into CASSAPGLPYQETQYF.

This chain connects TRBV28 to TRBJ2-7; D unclear. V was cut by 4 bases and J by 5 bases, with 12 bases left in between. This CDR3 contains 13 residues. The germline gives CDR1 MDHEN, CDR2 SYDVKM. CDR3 residues: CASSWQVLNEQYF. Here the CDR3 DNA reads TGTGCCAGCAGTTGGCAGGTCCTGAACGAGCAGTACTTC.

The chain joins TRBV30 to TRBJ1-4, with no clear D. Trimming took 0 bases from V and 11 from J, leaving 13 bases between them. This CDR3 comprises 13 residues. CDR1 is GTSNPN, CDR2 SVGIG, per germline (reference sequence). In DNA form, the CDR3 reads TGTGCCTGGAGTGTACTAGAGGGTGAGAAACTGTTTTTT. Protein: CAWSVLEGEKLFF.

This chain uses TRBV7-9 with TRBJ2-7, with D possibly being TRBD2 (6 bases). Germline assignment: CDR1 SEHNR and CDR2 FQNEAQ (reference sequence). V dropped 5 bases and J dropped 4 bases, with 15 bases sitting between them. This CDR3 region has 14 residues. In nucleotides, the CDR3 is TGTGCCAGCAGCCCGCCGGACTATTTTTACGAGCAGTACTTC. This gives the protein CASSPPDYFYEQYF.

Concerning this clone: Additional DNA sequences in this sample encode the identical CDR3. This chain links TRBV30 with TRBJ2-7; TRBD2 might be the D (6 bases). Deletions cut 3 bases from V and 6 bases from J, with 9 bases between. Germline V gene data show CDR1 as GTSNPN and CDR2 as SVGIG (reference sequence). The CDR3 extends over 11 amino acids. CDR3 nucleotide sequence: TGTGCCTGGAGCCCCGGGGGCGAGCAGTACTTC. Amino acids: CAWSPGGEQYF.

CDR3: CASSPGDGGYLYEQYF. CDR3 sequence (DNA): TGTGCCAGCAGTCCGGGGGACGGAGGGTATCTTTACGAGCAGTACTTC. The J gene is TRBJ2-7, the V gene TRBV27, with D possibly matching TRBD2 (6 bases). The ends were cut back, 5 bases at V and 4 bases at J, with 21 bases in the middle. The germline gives CDR1 MNHEY, CDR2 SMNVEV (reference sequence). The CDR3 runs 16 residues.

V and J are TRBV5-1 and TRBJ2-1; TRBD2 matches 7 bases. Germline CDR1 is SGHRS and CDR2 is YFSETQ. With V trimmed by 1 base and J by 3 bases, 7 bases remained unmatched. The length of the CDR3 is 16 residues. CDR3 sequence: CASSLSGGRIYNEQFF. As DNA, the CDR3 is TGCGCCAGCAGCTTGTCTGGCGGGAGAATCTACAATGAGCAGTTCTTC.

The chain links TRBV30 to TRBJ1-1; 7 bases match TRBD1. Germline V gives CDR1 GTSNPN, CDR2 SVGIG (reference sequence). The V segment lost 4 bases and the J segment 10 bases; nucleotides outside the gene matches: 15. CDR3 length: 14 residues. CDR3 residues: CAWIAMTGKWGAFF. Here the CDR3 DNA reads TGTGCCTGGATTGCCATGACAGGGAAGTGGGGAGCTTTCTTT.

The chain recombines TRBV19 with TRBJ1-2; 9 bases agree with TRBD1. The V gene's germline CDR1 is LNHDA and CDR2 SQIVND (reference sequence). J lost 4 bases, V lost 9 bases, and 12 bases had no gene match. The CDR3 is made up of 15 amino acids. In DNA form, the CDR3 reads TGTGCCAGCTCTGACACAGGGGGCTGGGGCTATGGCTACACCTTC. Encoded protein: CASSDTGGWGYGYTF. Using reference TRBV19 and TRBJ1-2 for the parts outside the CDR3, the full variable domain is DGGITQSPKYLFRKEGQNVTLSCEQNLNHDAMYWYRQDPGQGLRLIYYSQIVNDFQKGDIAEGYSVSREKKESFPLTVTSAQKNPTAFYLCASSDTGGWGYGYTFGSGTRLTVV.